This TCR beta chain was found in a study of T cells after yellow fever vaccination. Study-level findings and limits: Although the secondary response was weaker, it peaked faster, at day 5 versus 15.

Trimming took off 5 bases at V and 3 bases at J, with 15 bases between the two ends. CDR1 is SGHVS and CDR2 is FNYEAQ in the germline V gene. The CDR3 is 15 residues long. A note on this clonotype: Its antigen is not known.

TCRdb recomputed calls from the 5' RACE reads with MiXCR, one row per CDR3 protein. The sample records around 320,000 distinct CDR3 sequences, around 10% being singletons. This TCR was recovered from a man aged 18 to 29 who received the YFV17D yellow fever vaccine. The sample in question was CD4+ T cells sorted from PBMCs, obtained 5 days after the yellow fever booster vaccination. The chain has TRBV7-6 and TRBJ2-3; D is unclear. Written as DNA, the CDR3 is TGTGCCAGCAGCCGAAAGGGCGCCGGGACAGATACGCAGTATTTT. Translating it yields CASSRKGAGTDTQYF.